Following are 5 T cell receptor beta chains from one sample sequenced in a study of beta chain features in type 1 diabetes. Expressed TCRB transcripts were sequenced because the isolated RNA had all been reverse transcribed beforehand. The protocol was immunoSEQ multiplex PCR, while the TCRdb copy is restricted to in-frame clones and leaves out a portion. The sample yields about 450,000 clones, roughly 11% seen once. The sequencing sample was made of naive CD4+ T cells from blood. Source of these receptors: a woman younger than 30 in good health.

The V gene is TRBV13, the J gene TRBJ1-2, with TRBD1 matching over 7 bases. CDR1 is PRHDT, CDR2 FYEKMQ, per germline (reference sequence). This CDR3 comprises 13 residues. V shed 1 base and J 4 bases; nucleotides not matched to a gene: 0. CDR3 amino acids: CASSLDRGYGYTF. The CDR3 region has the DNA TGTGCCAGCAGCTTAGACAGGGGCTATGGCTACACCTTC.

This clone was found a few times. Additional DNA sequences in this sample encode the identical CDR3. The chain carries TRBV30 and TRBJ2-6; no firm D call. Trimming removed 5 bases from V and 4 bases from J, with 3 bases in between. Germline V gene data show CDR1 as GTSNPN and CDR2 as SVGIG (reference sequence). The CDR3 length is 11 residues. The CDR3 DNA reads TGTGCCTGGGGGGGGGCCAACGTCCTGACTTTC. Amino acid sequence: CAWGGANVLTF.

A few counts support this clone. The chain uses TRBV15 and TRBJ2-2, with TRBD1 identical over 10 bases. The J segment lost 2 bases and the V segment lost 1 base, leaving 1 base of the junction unmatched. Germline V CDR1 and CDR2: LNHNV, YYDKDF (reference sequence). The CDR3 sequence is 16 residues long. The CDR3 DNA follows: TGTGCCACCAGCAGAGGACAGGGGGCTAACACCGGGGAGCTGTTTTTT. Residues: CATSRGQGANTGELFF.

This clone turned up a few times. The gene calls are TRBV7-2 and TRBJ2-4; 8 bases are shared with TRBD1. Germline lookup yields CDR1 SGHTA and CDR2 FQGNSA. The V gene end was trimmed by 2 bases and the J gene end by 6 bases; junction bases not matched to a gene: 3. The length of the CDR3 is 14 residues. CDR3 residues: CASSLQDRVNIQYF. In DNA form, the CDR3 reads TGTGCCAGCAGCTTACAGGACAGGGTAAACATTCAGTACTTC.

In its sample, this clone was seen a few times. CDR3 in DNA: TGTGCCAGCAGCCCGCCTCCCGGAGAGACCCAGTACTTC. Translation gives CASSPPPGETQYF. This rearrangement joins TRBV7-8 to TRBJ2-5; D gene ambiguous. The CDR3 spans 13 residues. Germline V CDR1 and CDR2: SGHVS, FQNEAQ. The V gene lost 5 bases and the J gene lost 4 bases, with 11 bases spanning the gap. The full variable domain, with the rest looked up from reference TRBV7-8 and TRBJ2-5, is GAGVSQSPRYKVAKRGQDVALRCDPISGHVSLFWYQQALGQGPEFLTYFQNEAQLDKSGLPSDRFFAERPEGSVSTLKIQRTQQEDSAVYLCASSPPPGETQYFGPGTRLLVL.